Listed here are 12 T cell receptor beta chains from one sample, sequenced in a study of T cells in Graves' hyperthyroidism and ophthalmopathy. Authors of the study amplified TCR beta CDR3 regions from RNA transcripts. The TCR CDR3 was amplified in a first-round RT-PCR using the HTBI primer set. Each CDR3 protein is one row after TCRdb ran MiXCR on the multiplex PCR reads. The sample has a few hundred thousand distinct CDR3 sequences, 16% seen once; the top ten hold about 3.5%. The material sequenced was blood. These receptors all come from a woman aged 40 to 50 with Graves' ophthalmopathy.

This clonotype appeared a few times. The chain joins TRBV12-3 or TRBV12-4 to TRBJ1-2, with 7 bases identical to TRBD1. The ends lost 5 bases at V and 10 bases at J; junction bases unmatched: 4. The CDR3 spans 11 residues. CDR3 coding DNA: TGTGCCAGCAGTGACAGGGTTTACTACACCTTC. It translates to CASSDRVYYTF.

This clonotype was observed at least ten times. The chain links TRBV5-1 to TRBJ2-7; TRBD2 aligns across 12 bases. V lost 0 bases and J lost 3; bases outside the gene matches: 10. Germline lookup yields CDR1 SGHRS and CDR2 YFSETQ. This CDR3 has 18 residues. CDR3 DNA: TGCGCCAGCAGCTTGGTTCCTAGCGGGAGGGATGCCAACTACGAGCAGTACTTC. Translating gives CASSLVPSGRDANYEQYF.

The sample holds many counts of this clonotype. This chain uses TRBV2 with TRBJ2-2; 9 bases are shared with TRBD2. Trimming at V came to 7 bases and at J to 3 bases, leaving 9 bases not matched to a gene. This CDR3 is 16 amino acids long. CDR1 is SNHLY and CDR2 is FYNNEI in the germline V gene. The CDR3 nucleotides read TGTGCCAGCATGAAGGTAGCGGGGGACCACACCGGGGAGCTGTTTTTT. Amino acid sequence: CASMKVAGDHTGELFF.

This clonotype has only a few counts. The chain has TRBV5-1 and TRBJ2-5; TRBD2 aligns across 8 bases. Germline CDR1 reads SGHRS; CDR2 reads YFSETQ. CDR3 length: 16 amino acids. V shed 0 bases and J 4 bases; nucleotides not matched to a gene: 8. CDR3 amino acids: CASSLAGGAGGETQYF. For the CDR3, the DNA is TGCGCCAGCAGCTTGGCCGGGGGCGCGGGAGGAGAGACCCAGTACTTC.

This clonotype was picked up many times. CDR3 DNA: TGTGCCAGCAACCCAACTAGCGGGAGAGGGGATGAGCAGTTCTTC. Translated, it gives CASNPTSGRGDEQFF. The chain recombines TRBV11-2 with TRBJ2-1; TRBD2 matches 11 bases. This CDR3 is 15 amino acids long. CDR1 is SGHAT and CDR2 is FQNNGV in the germline V gene. J gave up 8 bases and V 7 bases, and 10 bases lay outside the gene matches.

This clonotype has only a few counts. The V gene is TRBV29-1, the J gene TRBJ2-3, with D tentatively TRBD2 (5 bases). Germline V gives CDR1 SQVTM, CDR2 ANQGSEA. V was clipped by 8 bases and J by 2 bases, with 8 bases between them. The CDR3 consists of 11 residues. CDR3 nucleotide sequence: TGCAGCACTGACTACACAGATACGCAGTATTTT. Amino acid sequence: CSTDYTDTQYF.

This clonotype was recorded many times. The rearrangement joins TRBV20-1 to TRBJ2-1; 9 nucleotides align to TRBD2. The CDR3 runs 15 residues. CDR1 is DFQATT, CDR2 SNEGSKA, per germline (reference sequence). The V and J ends lost 1 base and 6 bases, in that order; junction bases with no gene match: 7. The CDR3 DNA is TGCAGTGCTAGAGGAACTAGCGGGTCTGTCAATGAGCAGTTCTTC. This sequence encodes CSARGTSGSVNEQFF.

This clonotype was counted at least ten times. The V gene is TRBV7-9, the J gene TRBJ2-7; perhaps TRBD2 as D (6 bases). CDR3 length: 13 amino acids. Germline V gene lookup returns CDR1 SEHNR and CDR2 FQNEAQ (reference sequence). Trimming left V 5 bases short and J 4 bases short, with 12 bases between. As DNA, the CDR3 is TGTGCCAGCAGCCCAGCGGGCCAGTACGAGCAGTACTTC. Translating it yields CASSPAGQYEQYF.

V usage is TRBV5-1 and J usage is TRBJ2-6, with no clear D. CDR1 is SGHRS, CDR2 YFSETQ, per germline. Trimming took off 0 bases at V and 0 bases at J, with 10 bases between the two ends. The CDR3 is made up of 17 amino acids. The CDR3 nucleotides are TGCGCCAGCAGCTTGGAAACAAGCCACTCTGGGGCCAACGTCCTGACTTTC. Translating gives CASSLETSHSGANVLTF.

This clonotype has ten or more counts. This chain joins TRBV2 and TRBJ1-4; 8 bases match TRBD1. The trim removed 3 bases at V and 8 bases at J, leaving 5 bases unmatched. CDR1 and CDR2 (germline): SNHLY, FYNNEI. The CDR3 is 14 amino acids. This CDR3 reads CASSDSGGLEKLFF. DNA for the CDR3: TGTGCCAGCAGTGATTCAGGGGGCTTGGAAAAACTGTTTTTT.

This chain links TRBV3-1 with TRBJ1-2, with D possibly TRBD1 on 6 matching bases. From germline, CDR1 is LGHDT and CDR2 YNNKEL (reference sequence). V was trimmed by 1 base and J by 7 bases, leaving 10 bases between them. The CDR3 loop spans 13 amino acids. DNA for the CDR3: TGTGCCAGCAGCCAAGCTAGGACAGTTGGCTACACCTTC. Encoded protein: CASSQARTVGYTF.

The chain is built from TRBV6-1 and TRBJ2-1, with unresolved D. This CDR3 comprises 12 residues. Trimming took off 6 bases at V and 8 bases at J, with 11 bases between the two ends. CDR1 is MNHNS and CDR2 is SASEGT in the germline V gene. For the CDR3, the DNA is TGTGCCAGCAGGGCCTTCTCCGATGAGCAGTTCTTC. Residues: CASRAFSDEQFF.